This paragraph reports one TCR beta chain. CDR1 and CDR2 (germline): SGHNT, YYREEE (reference sequence). V was trimmed by 0 bases and J by 6 bases, leaving 13 bases between them. The CDR3 covers 15 residues. This entry belongs to a study of control samples from healthy donors and cancer patients. Sequencing was performed with immunoSEQ multiplex PCR; in TCRdb, only in-frame clones are kept and a portion is missing. The sample lists about 120,000 clones, more than 85% occurring once. Sequences were obtained from blood. This sequence was found in a man aged 18 to 29 in good health. The chain couples TRBV5-4 to TRBJ2-1; D not certain. CDR3 in DNA: TGTGCCAGCAGCTTGGTTGGATCCCAAGGCAATGAGCAGTTCTTC. Translated: CASSLVGSQGNEQFF. Filled out from reference TRBV5-4 and TRBJ2-1, the complete variable domain reads ETGVTQSPTHLIKTRGQQVTLRCSSQSGHNTVSWYQQALGQGPQFIFQYYREEENGRGNFPPRFSGLQFPNYSSELNVNALELDDSALYLCASSLVGSQGNEQFFGPGTRLTVL.